Listed below are T cell receptor beta chains from one sample, sequenced in a study of regulatory T cells in long-lasting Graves disease. TCRdb analysed the multiplex PCR reads with MiXCR anew, one entry per CDR3 protein. The profile shows about 300,000 distinct CDR3 sequences, under 20% of them singletons. The sequencing used peripheral blood mononuclear cells (PBMCs), collected at new diagnosis, from a patient treated with antithyroid drugs. Every receptor here comes from a female donor with Graves disease. The CDR3 runs from the conserved cysteine through the conserved F or W. A D gene is named only where the DNA matches it firmly. Only some rows state a clone size, as once, few, many or a class for expanded clones.

V gene: TRBV28; D gene: -; clone size: many; J gene: TRBJ1-1; CDR3 DNA: TGTGCCAGCAAATGGGGGGCGTCGAACACTGAAGCTTTCTTT; CDR3 protein: CASKWGASNTEAFF
V gene: TRBV19; D gene: -; clone size: -; J gene: TRBJ1-1; CDR3 DNA: TGTGCCAGTAGTATAGATGACGGCCCCACTGAAGCTTTCTTT; CDR3 protein: CASSIDDGPTEAFF
V gene: TRBV9; D gene: -; clone size: few; J gene: TRBJ2-5; CDR3 DNA: TGTGCCAGCAGCGTAGGGGACTTGGGGACAGAAGAGACCCAGTACTTC; CDR3 protein: CASSVGDLGTEETQYF
V gene: TRBV19; D gene: -; clone size: -; J gene: TRBJ2-5; CDR3 DNA: TGTGCCAGTAGTATATGGGATGAAATAGAGACCCAGTACTTC; CDR3 protein: CASSIWDEIETQYF
V gene: TRBV19; D gene: TRBD2; clone size: many; J gene: TRBJ2-5; CDR3 DNA: TGTGCCAGTAGTACGGGGACTAGCGGGCAAGAGACCCAGTACTTC; CDR3 protein: CASSTGTSGQETQYF
V gene: TRBV30; D gene: -; clone size: many; J gene: TRBJ1-1; CDR3 DNA: TGTGCCTGGAGTGTAGACAGTTACACTGAAGCTTTCTTT; CDR3 protein: CAWSVDSYTEAFF
V gene: TRBV28; D gene: -; clone size: -; J gene: TRBJ1-1; CDR3 DNA: TGTGCCAGCGCCGCGAGGGGGGACACTGAAGCTTTCTTT; CDR3 protein: CASAARGDTEAFF
V gene: TRBV7-2; D gene: -; clone size: many; J gene: TRBJ1-2; CDR3 DNA: TGTGCCAGCAGCCCAACCTTGGGCAGGCGGGATGGCTACACCTTC; CDR3 protein: CASSPTLGRRDGYTF
V gene: TRBV5-1; D gene: -; clone size: few; J gene: TRBJ2-5; CDR3 DNA: TGCGCCAGCAGCTTCGAGTTCTTAGAGACCCAGTACTTC; CDR3 protein: CASSFEFLETQYF
V gene: TRBV7-2; D gene: TRBD1; clone size: -; J gene: TRBJ2-7; CDR3 DNA: TGTGCCACCAGTGGTACAGGGGGGACCCACGAGCAGTACTTC; CDR3 protein: CATSGTGGTHEQYF
V gene: TRBV5-6; D gene: -; clone size: -; J gene: TRBJ1-1; CDR3 DNA: TGTGCCAGCAGCTTGGGGACCATGAACACTGAAGCTTTCTTT; CDR3 protein: CASSLGTMNTEAFF
V gene: TRBV7-8; D gene: TRBD2; clone size: many; J gene: TRBJ2-2; CDR3 DNA: TGTGCCAGCAGCCCCCGCCGGCTAGCGGGATCCGGGGAGCTGTTTTTT; CDR3 protein: CASSPRRLAGSGELFF
V gene: TRBV5-1; D gene: TRBD2; clone size: many; J gene: TRBJ2-4; CDR3 DNA: TGCGCCAGCATCGGGGGGGAGAACATTCAGTACTTC; CDR3 protein: CASIGGENIQYF
V gene: TRBV30; D gene: -; clone size: many; J gene: TRBJ2-3; CDR3 DNA: TGTGCCTGGAGTCCGAAGGATACGCAGTATTTT; CDR3 protein: CAWSPKDTQYF
V gene: TRBV15; D gene: -; clone size: -; J gene: TRBJ2-2; CDR3 DNA: TGTGCCACCAGCAGAGATGGGAGGAGCACCGGGGAGCTGTTTTTT; CDR3 protein: CATSRDGRSTGELFF
V gene: TRBV30; D gene: TRBD2; clone size: many; J gene: TRBJ2-5; CDR3 DNA: TGTGCCTGGAGGGGCTGGGGCGGGAGAGCCCAAGAGACCCAGTACTTC; CDR3 protein: CAWRGWGGRAQETQYF
V gene: TRBV11-3; D gene: -; clone size: -; J gene: TRBJ2-3; CDR3 DNA: TGTGCCAGCAGCTCAGGACAGGAACGGGGGGATACGCAGTATTTT; CDR3 protein: CASSSGQERGDTQYF
V gene: TRBV30; D gene: -; clone size: many; J gene: TRBJ2-3; CDR3 DNA: TGTGCCTGGAGTCACAGGGAGACAGATACGCAGTATTTT; CDR3 protein: CAWSHRETDTQYF
V gene: TRBV4-2; D gene: -; clone size: -; J gene: TRBJ2-3; CDR3 DNA: TGTGCCAGCAGCCCCGGAGGGCCGGTCACAGATACGCAGTATTTT; CDR3 protein: CASSPGGPVTDTQYF
V gene: TRBV30; D gene: -; clone size: many; J gene: TRBJ1-1; CDR3 DNA: TGTGCCAGTAACCCGGGACATCCTAACACTGAAGCTTTCTTT; CDR3 protein: CASNPGHPNTEAFF
V gene: TRBV30; D gene: TRBD2; clone size: many; J gene: TRBJ2-3; CDR3 DNA: TGTGCCTGGAGTAACCTAGCGGGAGCTGCAGATACGCAGTATTTT; CDR3 protein: CAWSNLAGAADTQYF
V gene: TRBV6-2/TRBV6-3; D gene: -; clone size: many; J gene: TRBJ2-1; CDR3 DNA: TGTGCCAGCACGAGAATGAGCTGGGTGGGTGGACTCTACAATGAGCAGTTCTTC; CDR3 protein: CASTRMSWVGGLYNEQFF